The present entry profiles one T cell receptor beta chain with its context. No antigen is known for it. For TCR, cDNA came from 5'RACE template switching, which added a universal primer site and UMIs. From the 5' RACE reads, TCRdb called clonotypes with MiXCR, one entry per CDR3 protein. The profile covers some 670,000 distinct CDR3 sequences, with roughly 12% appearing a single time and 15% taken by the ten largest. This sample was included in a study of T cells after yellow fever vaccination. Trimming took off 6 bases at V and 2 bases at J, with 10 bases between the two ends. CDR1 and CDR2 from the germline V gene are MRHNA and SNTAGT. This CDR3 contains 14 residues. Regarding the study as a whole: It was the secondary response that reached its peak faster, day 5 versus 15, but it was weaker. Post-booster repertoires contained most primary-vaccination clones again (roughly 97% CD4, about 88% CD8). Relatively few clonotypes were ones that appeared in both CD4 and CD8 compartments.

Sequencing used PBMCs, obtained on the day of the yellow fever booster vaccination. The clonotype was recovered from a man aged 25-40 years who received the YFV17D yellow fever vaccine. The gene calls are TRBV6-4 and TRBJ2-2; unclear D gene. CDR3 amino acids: CASRIGINTGELFF. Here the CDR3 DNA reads TGTGCCAGCAGGATAGGGATAAACACCGGGGAGCTGTTTTTT.